This T cell receptor beta chain was retrieved from a study of blood T cell repertoires in COVID-19. At the level of the study: T cells, B-cell-depleted T cells, or PBMCs supplied cDNA or gDNA.

Cohort allocation depended upon clinical history that participants reported. Resolution of symptoms, clearance, or two negative PCRs was present in recovered Cohort 3 donors. The CDR3 is made up of 14 amino acids. Germline CDR1 MNHEY, CDR2 SVGAGI. Trimming stripped 2 bases from V and 7 bases from J, with 12 bases between. Produced via immunoSEQ multiplex PCR; TCRdb's table is partial and in-frame only. The data contain some 530,000 clones, about 85% of them singletons. Sequenced material: PBMCs or T cells enriched from blood (not recorded which). The clonotype comes from a woman aged 55-69 years who had recovered from COVID-19. This chain links TRBV6-5 with TRBJ1-5; D perhaps matches TRBD1 (5 bases). The CDR3 spells CASSYVQAGQPQHF. The CDR3 nucleotides read TGTGCCAGCAGTTACGTCCAAGCAGGGCAGCCCCAGCATTTT.